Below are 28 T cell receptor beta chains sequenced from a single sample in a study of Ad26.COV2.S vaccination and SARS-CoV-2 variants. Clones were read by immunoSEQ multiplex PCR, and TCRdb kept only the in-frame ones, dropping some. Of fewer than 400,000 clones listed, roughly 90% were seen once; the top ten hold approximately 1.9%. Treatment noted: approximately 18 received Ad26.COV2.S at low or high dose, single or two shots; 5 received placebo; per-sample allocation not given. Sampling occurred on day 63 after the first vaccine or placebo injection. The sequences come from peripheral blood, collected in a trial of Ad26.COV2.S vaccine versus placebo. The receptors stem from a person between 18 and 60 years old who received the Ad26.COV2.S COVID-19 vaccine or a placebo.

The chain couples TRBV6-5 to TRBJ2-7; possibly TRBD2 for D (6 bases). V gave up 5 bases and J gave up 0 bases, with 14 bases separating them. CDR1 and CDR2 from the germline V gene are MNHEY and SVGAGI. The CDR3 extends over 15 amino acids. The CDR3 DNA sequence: TGTGCCAGCAGTCAGGCTGGACTAAGCTCCTACGAGCAGTACTTC. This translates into CASSQAGLSSYEQYF.

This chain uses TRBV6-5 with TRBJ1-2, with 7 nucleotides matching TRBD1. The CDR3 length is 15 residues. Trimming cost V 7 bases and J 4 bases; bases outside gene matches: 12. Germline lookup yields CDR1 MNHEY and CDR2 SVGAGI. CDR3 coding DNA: TGTGCCAGCAAGTTACTCTTAACAGGGGCCTATGGCTACACCTTC. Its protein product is CASKLLLTGAYGYTF.

This chain's CDR3 is CASTTGAPGNTIYF. CDR3 nucleotides: TGTGCCAGCACTACAGGGGCCCCTGGAAACACCATATATTTT. The V gene is TRBV2, the J gene TRBJ1-3; 7 nucleotides align to TRBD1. The CDR3 has 14 residues. The V and J ends lost 7 bases and 2 bases, in that order; junction bases with no gene match: 5. Germline CDR1 SNHLY, CDR2 FYNNEI.

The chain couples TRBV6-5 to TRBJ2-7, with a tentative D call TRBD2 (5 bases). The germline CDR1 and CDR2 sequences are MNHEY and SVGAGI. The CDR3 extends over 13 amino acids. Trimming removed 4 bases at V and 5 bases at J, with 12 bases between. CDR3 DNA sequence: TGTGCCAGCAGTTGGTGGGAGACGGACGAGCAGTACTTC. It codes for CASSWWETDEQYF.

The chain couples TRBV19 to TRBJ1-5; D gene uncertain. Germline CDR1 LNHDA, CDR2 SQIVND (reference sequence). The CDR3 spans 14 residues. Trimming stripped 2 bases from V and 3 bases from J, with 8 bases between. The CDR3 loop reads CASSISAVNQPQHF. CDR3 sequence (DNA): TGTGCCAGTAGTATATCGGCAGTCAATCAGCCCCAGCATTTT.

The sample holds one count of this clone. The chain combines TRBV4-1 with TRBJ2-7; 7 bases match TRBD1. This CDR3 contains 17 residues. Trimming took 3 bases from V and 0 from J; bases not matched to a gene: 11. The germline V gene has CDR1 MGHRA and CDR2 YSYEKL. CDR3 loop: CASSQRTTGPSSYEQYF. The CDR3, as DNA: TGCGCCAGCAGCCAGCGGACGACAGGGCCGAGCTCCTACGAGCAGTACTTC.

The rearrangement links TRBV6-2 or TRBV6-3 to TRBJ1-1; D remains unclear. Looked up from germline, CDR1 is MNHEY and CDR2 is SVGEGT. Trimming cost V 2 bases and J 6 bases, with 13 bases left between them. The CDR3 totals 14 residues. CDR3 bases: TGTGCCAGCAGTTACGGTCTGGAAACCCCTGAAGCTTTCTTT. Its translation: CASSYGLETPEAFF.

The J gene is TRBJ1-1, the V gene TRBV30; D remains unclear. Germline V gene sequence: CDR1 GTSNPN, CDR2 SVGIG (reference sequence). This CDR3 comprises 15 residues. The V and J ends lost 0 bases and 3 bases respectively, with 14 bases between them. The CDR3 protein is CAWSVHPTRDTEAFF. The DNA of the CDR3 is TGTGCCTGGAGTGTACACCCCACGAGGGACACTGAAGCTTTCTTT. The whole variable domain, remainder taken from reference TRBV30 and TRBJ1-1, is SQTIHQWPATLVQPVGSPLSLECTVEGTSNPNLYWYRQAAGRGLQLLFYSVGIGQISSEVPQNLSASRPQDRQFILSSKKLLLSDSGFYLCAWSVHPTRDTEAFFGQGTRLTVV.

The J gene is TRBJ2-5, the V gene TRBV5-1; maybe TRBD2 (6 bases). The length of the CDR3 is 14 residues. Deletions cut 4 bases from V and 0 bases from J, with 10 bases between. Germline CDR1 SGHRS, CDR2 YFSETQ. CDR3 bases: TGCGCCAGCAGCGCGGGATTGTACCAAGAGACCCAGTACTTC. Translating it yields CASSAGLYQETQYF.

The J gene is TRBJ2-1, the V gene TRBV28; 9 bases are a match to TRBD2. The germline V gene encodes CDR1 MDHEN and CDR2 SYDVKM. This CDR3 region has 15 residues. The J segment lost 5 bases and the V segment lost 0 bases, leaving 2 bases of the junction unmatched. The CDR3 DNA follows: TGTGCCAGCAGTTTATGGGTAGCGGGAGACAATGAGCAGTTCTTC. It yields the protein CASSLWVAGDNEQFF.

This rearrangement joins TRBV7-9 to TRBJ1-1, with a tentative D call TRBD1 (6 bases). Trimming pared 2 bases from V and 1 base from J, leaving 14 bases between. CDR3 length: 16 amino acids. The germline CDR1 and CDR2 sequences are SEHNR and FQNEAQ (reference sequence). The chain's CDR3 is CASSLQGGMGNTEAFF. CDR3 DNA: TGTGCCAGCAGCTTACAAGGGGGTATGGGGAACACTGAAGCTTTCTTT.

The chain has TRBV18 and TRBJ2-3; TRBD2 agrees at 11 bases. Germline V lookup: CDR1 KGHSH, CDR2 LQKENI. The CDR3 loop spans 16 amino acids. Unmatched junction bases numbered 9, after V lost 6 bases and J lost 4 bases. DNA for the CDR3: TGTGCCAGCTCGCTCCTGACTAGCGGGAATCCAGATACGCAGTATTTT. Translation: CASSLLTSGNPDTQYF. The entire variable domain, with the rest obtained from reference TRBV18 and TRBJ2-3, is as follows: NAGVMQNPRHLVRRRGQEARLRCSPMKGHSHVYWYRQLPEEGLKFMVYLQKENIIDESGMPKERFSAEFPKEGPSILRIQQVVRGDSAAYFCASSLLTSGNPDTQYFGPGTRLTVL.

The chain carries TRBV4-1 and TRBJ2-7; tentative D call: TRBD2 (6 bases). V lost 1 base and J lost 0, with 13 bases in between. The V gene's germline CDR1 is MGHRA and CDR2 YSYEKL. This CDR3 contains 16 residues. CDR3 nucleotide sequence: TGCGCCAGCAGCCAAGTGGGAGGTCCTCGCTCCTACGAGCAGTACTTC. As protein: CASSQVGGPRSYEQYF.

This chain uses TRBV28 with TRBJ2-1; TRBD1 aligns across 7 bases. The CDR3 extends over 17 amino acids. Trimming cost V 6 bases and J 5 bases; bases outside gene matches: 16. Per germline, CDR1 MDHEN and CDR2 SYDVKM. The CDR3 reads CASSIFYYRDRNNEQFF. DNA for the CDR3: TGTGCCAGCAGCATCTTTTACTACCGGGACAGAAACAATGAGCAGTTCTTC.

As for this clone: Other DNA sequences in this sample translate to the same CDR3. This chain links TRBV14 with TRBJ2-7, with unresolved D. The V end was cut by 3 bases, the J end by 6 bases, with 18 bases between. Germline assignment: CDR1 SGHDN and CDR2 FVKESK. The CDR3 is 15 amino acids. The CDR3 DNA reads TGTGCCAGCAGCCAGTTAGCAGGAGAACGGTCCGAGCAGTACTTC. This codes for CASSQLAGERSEQYF.

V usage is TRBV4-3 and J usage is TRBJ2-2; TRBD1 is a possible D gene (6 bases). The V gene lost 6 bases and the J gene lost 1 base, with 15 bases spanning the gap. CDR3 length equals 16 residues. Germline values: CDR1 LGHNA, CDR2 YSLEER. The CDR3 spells CASSVTDSLNTGELFF. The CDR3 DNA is TGCGCCAGCAGTGTCACGGACAGCCTGAACACCGGGGAGCTGTTTTTT.

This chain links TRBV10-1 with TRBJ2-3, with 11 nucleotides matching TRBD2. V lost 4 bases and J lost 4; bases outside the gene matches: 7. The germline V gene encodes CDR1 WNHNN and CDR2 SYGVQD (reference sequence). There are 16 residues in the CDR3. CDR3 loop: CASSGTSGSLADTQYF. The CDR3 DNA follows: TGCGCCAGCAGTGGAACTAGCGGGAGTCTTGCAGATACGCAGTATTTT.

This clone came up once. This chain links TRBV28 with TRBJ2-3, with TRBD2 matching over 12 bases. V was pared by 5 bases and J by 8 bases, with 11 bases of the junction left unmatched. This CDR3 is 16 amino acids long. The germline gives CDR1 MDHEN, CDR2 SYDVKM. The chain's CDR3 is CASSEETSGSSGTQYF. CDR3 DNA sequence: TGTGCCAGCAGTGAAGAGACTAGCGGGAGTTCGGGTACGCAGTATTTT.

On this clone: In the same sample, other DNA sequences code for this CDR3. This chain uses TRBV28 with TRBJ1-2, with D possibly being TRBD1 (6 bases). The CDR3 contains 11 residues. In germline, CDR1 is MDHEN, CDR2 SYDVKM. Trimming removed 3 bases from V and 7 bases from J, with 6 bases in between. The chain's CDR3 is CASSFRGGYTF. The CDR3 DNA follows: TGTGCCAGCAGTTTCAGGGGTGGCTACACCTTC.

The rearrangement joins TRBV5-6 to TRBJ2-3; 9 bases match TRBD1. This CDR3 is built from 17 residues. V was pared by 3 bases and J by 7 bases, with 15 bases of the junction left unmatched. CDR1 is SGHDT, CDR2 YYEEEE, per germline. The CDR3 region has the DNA TGTGCCAGCAGCTCCCTTTCGGGGACAGGGACTATACATACGCAGTATTTT. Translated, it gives CASSSLSGTGTIHTQYF.

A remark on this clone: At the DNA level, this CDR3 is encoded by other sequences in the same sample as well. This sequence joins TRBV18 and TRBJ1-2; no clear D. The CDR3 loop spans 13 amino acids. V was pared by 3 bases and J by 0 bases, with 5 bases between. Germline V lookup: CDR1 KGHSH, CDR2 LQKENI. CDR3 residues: CASSPDANYGYTF. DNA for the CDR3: TGTGCCAGCTCACCGGACGCTAACTATGGCTACACCTTC.

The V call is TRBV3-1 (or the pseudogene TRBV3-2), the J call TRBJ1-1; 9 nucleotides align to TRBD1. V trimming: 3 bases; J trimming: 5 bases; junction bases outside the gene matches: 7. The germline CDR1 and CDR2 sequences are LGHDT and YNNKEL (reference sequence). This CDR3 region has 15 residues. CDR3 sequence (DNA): TGTGCCAGCAGCCACCTACAGGGGGCTGGTACTGAAGCTTTCTTT. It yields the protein CASSHLQGAGTEAFF.

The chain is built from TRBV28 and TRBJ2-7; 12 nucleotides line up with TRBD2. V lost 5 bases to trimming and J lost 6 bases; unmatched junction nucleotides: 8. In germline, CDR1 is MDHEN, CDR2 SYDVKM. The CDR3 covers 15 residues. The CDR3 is CASSEQGLAGVEQYF. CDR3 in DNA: TGTGCCAGCAGTGAACAGGGACTAGCGGGTGTCGAGCAGTACTTC. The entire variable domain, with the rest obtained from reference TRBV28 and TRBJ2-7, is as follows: DVKVTQSSRYLVKRTGEKVFLECVQDMDHENMFWYRQDPGLGLRLIYFSYDVKMKEKGDIPEGYSVSREKKERFSLILESASTNQTSMYLCASSEQGLAGVEQYFGPGTRLTVT.

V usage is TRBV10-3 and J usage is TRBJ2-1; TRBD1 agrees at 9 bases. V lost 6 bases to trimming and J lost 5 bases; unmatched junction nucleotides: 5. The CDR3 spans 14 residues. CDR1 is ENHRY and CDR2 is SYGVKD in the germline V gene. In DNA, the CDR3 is TGTGCCATCAGCCGGGACAGGGACGACAATGAGCAGTTCTTC. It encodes CAISRDRDDNEQFF.

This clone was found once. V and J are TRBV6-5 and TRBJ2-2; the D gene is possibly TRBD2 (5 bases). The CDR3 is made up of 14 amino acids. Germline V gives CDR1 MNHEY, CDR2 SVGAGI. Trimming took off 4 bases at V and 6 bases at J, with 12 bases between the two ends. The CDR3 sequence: CASSLARAAGELFF. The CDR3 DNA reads TGTGCCAGCAGTTTGGCGAGGGCGGCCGGGGAGCTGTTTTTT.

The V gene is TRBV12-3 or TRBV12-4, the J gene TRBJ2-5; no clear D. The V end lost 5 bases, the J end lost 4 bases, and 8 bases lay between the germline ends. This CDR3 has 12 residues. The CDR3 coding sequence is TGTGCCAGCAGTCCCTCCACAGAGACCCAGTACTTC. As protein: CASSPSTETQYF.

CDR3 DNA sequence: TGTGCCAGTTTCACCCGGGACAGGGAAAAACTGTTTTTT. It codes for CASFTRDREKLFF. V is TRBV28 and J is TRBJ1-4; 8 bases align to TRBD1. The CDR3 length is 13 residues. Germline-derived CDR1 and CDR2 are MDHEN and SYDVKM. V lost 9 bases and J lost 8; bases outside the gene matches: 8.

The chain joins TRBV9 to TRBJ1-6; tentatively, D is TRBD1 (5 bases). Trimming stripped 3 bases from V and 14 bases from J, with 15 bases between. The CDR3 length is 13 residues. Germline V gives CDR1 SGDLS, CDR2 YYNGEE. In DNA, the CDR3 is TGTGCCAGCAGCGCCGGGACTCCCCTCACCCTCCACTTT. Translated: CASSAGTPLTLHF.